This T cell receptor beta chain was sequenced for a study of T cells in Graves' hyperthyroidism and ophthalmopathy. TCR beta CDR3 region amplification was performed from RNA transcripts. The HTBI primer set drove a first-round RT-PCR of the TCR CDR3. TCRdb reprocessed the multiplex PCR reads via MiXCR and lists one record per CDR3 protein. The sample consists of hundreds of thousands of distinct CDR3 sequences, 30% to 40% of them appearing once. With 4 bases removed from V and 0 bases from J, the gap between germline ends came to 10 bases. Per germline, CDR1 LNHDA and CDR2 SQIVND (reference sequence). This CDR3 is 15 amino acids long.

This receptor was identified in a woman aged 40 to 50 with Graves' hyperthyroidism. The sample taken for sequencing was blood. The rearrangement joins TRBV19 to TRBJ1-5; D might be TRBD1 (5 bases). The CDR3 DNA sequence: TGTGCCAGTAGTAAACAGACAGATAGCAATCAGCCCCAGCATTTT. Its protein is CASSKQTDSNQPQHF. Together with reference TRBV19 and TRBJ1-5, the CDR3 gives the full variable domain: DGGITQSPKYLFRKEGQNVTLSCEQNLNHDAMYWYRQDPGQGLRLIYYSQIVNDFQKGDIAEGYSVSREKKESFPLTVTSAQKNPTAFYLCASSKQTDSNQPQHFGDGTRLSIL.